The text below deals with one TCR beta chain. The CDR3 has 17 residues. Trimming shortened V by 1 base and J by 11 bases, and 26 bases separated the two germline ends. Germline V lookup: CDR1 LNHDA, CDR2 SQIVND (reference sequence). The sample comes from a study of cytomegalovirus exposure and HLA in healthy donors. Vbeta (60) and Jbeta (13) primers were used in the PCR. The data were produced by immunoSEQ multiplex PCR, yet TCRdb's version contains in-frame clones alone and is incomplete. The table lists about 120,000 clones, over 70% of them singletons, with more than 9% in the top ten. The source material was PBMCs. The source of this sequence is a woman aged 45-65 years in good health and CMV-seropositive. V is TRBV19 and J is TRBJ2-5, with D possibly TRBD1 on 6 matching bases. CDR3 nucleotides: TGTGCCAGTAGTATAGCCCTGACCGGGACAAGCCTACGAGAGCAGTACTTC. It is translated as CASSIALTGTSLREQYF.